Each of the 8 T cell receptor beta chains below was sequenced from the same sample in a study of T-cell reconstitution after alpha-beta-depleted transplantation in children. Unique molecular identifiers were used in preparing the TCRbeta library. TCRdb reanalysed the PCR reads using MiXCR and keeps one entry per CDR3 protein. The table includes hundreds of thousands of distinct CDR3 sequences, 16% detected once. The sample was PBMCs from the stem cell graft donor, taken from the stem cell graft. The origin of the receptors is a human donor who donated a stem cell graft to a child with acute myeloid leukemia.

The CDR3 loop is CASSTRQGETGELFF. CDR3 bases: TGTGCCAGCAGCACCCGACAGGGAGAAACCGGGGAGCTGTTTTTT. The chain is built from TRBV7-2 and TRBJ2-2, with 7 bases fitting TRBD1. V was pared by 5 bases and J by 5 bases, with 8 bases of the junction left unmatched. The CDR3 runs 15 residues. Germline V gives CDR1 SGHTA, CDR2 FQGNSA.

The chain joins TRBV20-1 to TRBJ2-7; TRBD1 matches at 8 bases. CDR3 length: 14 amino acids. Germline V lookup: CDR1 DFQATT, CDR2 SNEGSKA (reference sequence). Unmatched junction bases numbered 10, after V lost 5 bases and J lost 4 bases. CDR3 nucleotide sequence: TGCAGTGCTGAGGGTTACAGGGGGAGTTACGAGCAGTACGTC. Encoded protein: CSAEGYRGSYEQYV.

Ten or more counts support this clonotype. The chain has TRBV20-1 and TRBJ1-1; D not resolved. The V gene's germline CDR1 is DFQATT and CDR2 SNEGSKA (reference sequence). The CDR3 has 11 residues. V lost 7 bases and J 0 bases, leaving 6 bases between the germline ends. DNA of the CDR3: TGCAGTGAACGCATGAACACTGAAGCTTTCTTT. Its protein product is CSERMNTEAFF.

CDR3: CASSAGDAGELFF. As DNA, the CDR3 is TGTGCCAGCAGTGCGGGTGACGCCGGGGAGCTGTTTTTT. This chain uses TRBV6-1 with TRBJ2-2; D not certain. V lost 4 bases to trimming and J lost 6 bases, with 9 bases between them. CDR1 and CDR2 (germline): MNHNS, SASEGT. The CDR3 runs to 13 residues.

This clonotype was seen repeatedly, ten times or more. The V call is TRBV12-3 or TRBV12-4, the J call TRBJ1-5; D is uncertain. The CDR3 covers 12 residues. The V end was cut by 6 bases, the J end by 4 bases, with 7 bases between. The CDR3 DNA reads as TGTGCCAGCAGGATAGATAATCAGCCCCAGCATTTT. Translating it yields CASRIDNQPQHF.

This clonotype was seen many times. The rearrangement uses TRBV7-3 and TRBJ2-2; D gene unclear. The CDR3 length is 13 residues. Germline loops: CDR1 SGHTA, CDR2 FQGTGA. Between the trimmed V and J ends, which lost 1 base and 5 bases, there was a span of 5 bases. Here the CDR3 DNA reads TGTGCCAGCAGCTTAAAACAGACCGGGGAGCTGTTTTTT. This codes for CASSLKQTGELFF. Based on the CDR3 plus reference TRBV7-3 and TRBJ2-2, the full variable domain is GAGVSQTPSNKVTEKGKYVELRCDPISGHTALYWYRQSLGQGPEFLIYFQGTGAADDSGLPNDRFFAVRPEGSVSTLKIQRTERGDSAVYLCASSLKQTGELFFGEGSRLTVL.

This clonotype was seen ten or more times. The chain couples TRBV6-1 to TRBJ1-1; a possible D gene is TRBD1 (5 bases). Trimming removed 8 bases from V and 2 bases from J, with 12 bases in between. The CDR3 has 13 amino acids. Germline CDR1 is MNHNS and CDR2 is SASEGT. DNA of the CDR3: TGTGCCAGCCTGGGACGGGGAAACACTGAAGCTTTCTTT. This codes for CASLGRGNTEAFF.

V gene TRBV7-2 combines with J gene TRBJ2-7; tentative D call: TRBD1 (6 bases). Trimming stripped 3 bases from V and 3 bases from J, with 12 bases between. The CDR3 has 14 amino acids. Germline CDR1 is SGHTA and CDR2 is FQGNSA. The CDR3 reads CASSFRQEGYEQYF. In DNA, the CDR3 is TGTGCCAGCAGCTTCAGACAGGAAGGCTACGAGCAGTACTTC.